Listed below are T cell receptor beta chains from one sample, sequenced in a study of OX40 agonist ivuxolimab in advanced cancers. Sequencing was performed with immunoSEQ multiplex PCR; in TCRdb, only in-frame clones are kept and a portion is missing. Counted here are under 55,000 clones, roughly 90% occurring once; the ten biggest clones make up approximately 15%. The material was CD4+ or CD8+ T cells sorted from blood, obtained in a trial of the OX40 agonist ivuxolimab. These receptors all stem from an adult with an advanced solid tumor such as melanoma, head and neck, liver or kidney cancer. Each CDR3 is given with its conserved first and last residue. The order of the fields is J gene, V gene, D gene, CDR3 DNA, CDR3 protein. A D gene is named only where the DNA matches it firmly.

J gene: TRBJ2-5
V gene: TRBV5-4
D gene: -
CDR3 DNA: TGTGCCAGCAGCTTCCTTGCTAGCCGGAGCCTCCAAGAGACCCAGTACTTC
CDR3 protein: CASSFLASRSLQETQYF

J gene: TRBJ2-1
V gene: TRBV10-1
D gene: -
CDR3 DNA: TGCGCCAGCAGTGAGTACCGGATAAGCTCCTACAATGAGCAGTTCTTC
CDR3 protein: CASSEYRISSYNEQFF

J gene: TRBJ2-1
V gene: TRBV4-2
D gene: -
CDR3 DNA: TGTGCCAGCAGCCAAGAGACCCCTCATAATGAGCAGTTCTTC
CDR3 protein: CASSQETPHNEQFF

J gene: TRBJ2-3
V gene: TRBV7-2
D gene: -
CDR3 DNA: TGTGCCAGCAGTATGAGACGGGGCCCCCCAGATACGCAGTATTTT
CDR3 protein: CASSMRRGPPDTQYF

J gene: TRBJ2-7
V gene: TRBV27
D gene: TRBD1
CDR3 DNA: TGTGCCAGCAGTCCTTTACTGGGACAGGGGCCGACCTACGAGCAGTACTTC
CDR3 protein: CASSPLLGQGPTYEQYF

J gene: TRBJ2-7
V gene: TRBV5-3
D gene: TRBD2
CDR3 DNA: TGTGCCAGAAGCTTAGGTCTAGCGGGAGCCTACGAGCAGTACTTC
CDR3 protein: CARSLGLAGAYEQYF

J gene: TRBJ1-5
V gene: TRBV6-5
D gene: -
CDR3 DNA: TGTGCCAGCAGTTACGCGGGAGATCAGCCCCAGCATTTT
CDR3 protein: CASSYAGDQPQHF

J gene: TRBJ2-7
V gene: TRBV10-3
D gene: -
CDR3 DNA: TGTGCCATCAGTGAGAGGGACCACGAATGGGACGAGCAGTACTTC
CDR3 protein: CAISERDHEWDEQYF

J gene: TRBJ2-3
V gene: TRBV5-4
D gene: TRBD2
CDR3 DNA: TGTGCCAGCAGCTTTAGCGGGGGGACCACAGATACGCAGTATTTT
CDR3 protein: CASSFSGGTTDTQYF

J gene: TRBJ2-2
V gene: TRBV4-2
D gene: -
CDR3 DNA: TGTGCCAGCAGCCAGGGGGGCGACACCGGGGAGCTGTTTTTT
CDR3 protein: CASSQGGDTGELFF

J gene: TRBJ2-1
V gene: TRBV5-5
D gene: -
CDR3 DNA: TGTGCCAGCAGCCCCCCCCTGCGGGGAAGCAATGAGCAGTTCTTC
CDR3 protein: CASSPPLRGSNEQFF

J gene: TRBJ1-5
V gene: TRBV6-1
D gene: -
CDR3 DNA: TGTGCCGGGGGAGGGACATATCAGCCCCAGCATTTT
CDR3 protein: CAGGGTYQPQHF